The present TCR beta chain was sequenced within a study of T cell responses to AZD1222 COVID-19 vaccine. Only in-frame clones appear in the TCRdb table, and some are missing; sequencing was by immunoSEQ multiplex PCR. The profile shows around 130,000 clones, around 90% of them singletons. The CDR3 extends over 14 amino acids. V shed 2 bases and J 7 bases; nucleotides not matched to a gene: 5. Germline V gene data show CDR1 as MNHNS and CDR2 as SASEGT. This clonotype originated in an adult in good health. Here the sequenced sample was peripheral blood, taken on day 0 of AZD1222 vaccination. The chain joins TRBV6-1 to TRBJ1-2; 9 bases agree with TRBD1. In DNA, the CDR3 is TGTGCCAGCAGTGAATCCGGACAGGGGCTTGGCTACACCTTC. This sequence encodes CASSESGQGLGYTF.